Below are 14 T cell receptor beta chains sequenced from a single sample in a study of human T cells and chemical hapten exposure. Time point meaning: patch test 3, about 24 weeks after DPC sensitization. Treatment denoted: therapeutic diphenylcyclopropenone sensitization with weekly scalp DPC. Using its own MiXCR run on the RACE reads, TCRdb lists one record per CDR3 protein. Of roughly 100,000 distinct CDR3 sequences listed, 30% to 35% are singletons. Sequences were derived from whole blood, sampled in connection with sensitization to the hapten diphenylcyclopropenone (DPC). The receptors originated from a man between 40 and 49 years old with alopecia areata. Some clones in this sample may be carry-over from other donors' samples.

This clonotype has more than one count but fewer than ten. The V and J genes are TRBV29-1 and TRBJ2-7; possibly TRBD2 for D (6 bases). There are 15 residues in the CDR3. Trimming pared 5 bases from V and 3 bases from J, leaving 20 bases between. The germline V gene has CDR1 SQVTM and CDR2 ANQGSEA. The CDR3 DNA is TGCAGCGTTACCTTTGGGGGGTCCGATATCTACGAGCAGTACTTC. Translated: CSVTFGGSDIYEQYF.

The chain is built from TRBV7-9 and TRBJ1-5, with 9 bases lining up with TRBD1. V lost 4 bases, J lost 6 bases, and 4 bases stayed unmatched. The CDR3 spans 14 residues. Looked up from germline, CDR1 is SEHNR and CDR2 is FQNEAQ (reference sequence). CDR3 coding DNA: TGTGCCAGCAGCTCGGGACAGGGCGCTCAGCCCCAGCATTTT. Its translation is CASSSGQGAQPQHF.

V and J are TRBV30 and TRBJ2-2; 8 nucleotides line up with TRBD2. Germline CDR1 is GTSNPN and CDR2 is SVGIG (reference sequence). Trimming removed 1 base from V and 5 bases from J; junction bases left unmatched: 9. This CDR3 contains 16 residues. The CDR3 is CAWSGKAGAGTGELFF. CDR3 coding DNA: TGTGCCTGGAGTGGAAAAGCGGGAGCGGGTACCGGGGAGCTGTTTTTT. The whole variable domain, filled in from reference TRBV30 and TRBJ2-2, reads SQTIHQWPATLVQPVGSPLSLECTVEGTSNPNLYWYRQAAGRGLQLLFYSVGIGQISSEVPQNLSASRPQDRQFILSSKKLLLSDSGFYLCAWSGKAGAGTGELFFGEGSRLTVL.

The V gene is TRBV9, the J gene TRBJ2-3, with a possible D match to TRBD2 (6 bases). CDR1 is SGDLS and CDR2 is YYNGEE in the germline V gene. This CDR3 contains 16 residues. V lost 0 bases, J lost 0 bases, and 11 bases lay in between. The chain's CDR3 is CASSVDGSTSTDTQYF. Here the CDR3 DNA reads TGTGCCAGCAGCGTAGACGGGAGCACTAGCACAGATACGCAGTATTTT.

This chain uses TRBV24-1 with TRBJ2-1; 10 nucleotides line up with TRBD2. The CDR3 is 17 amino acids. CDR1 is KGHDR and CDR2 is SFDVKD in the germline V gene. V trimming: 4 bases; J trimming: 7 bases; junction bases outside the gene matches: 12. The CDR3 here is CATSDAPPAGGINEQFF. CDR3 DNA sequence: TGTGCCACCAGTGACGCCCCCCCAGCGGGAGGGATTAATGAGCAGTTCTTC.

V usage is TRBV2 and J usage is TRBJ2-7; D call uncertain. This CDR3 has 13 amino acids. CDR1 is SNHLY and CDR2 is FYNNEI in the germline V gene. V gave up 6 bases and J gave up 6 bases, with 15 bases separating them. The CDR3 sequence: CASRPGSASEQYF. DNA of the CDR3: TGTGCCAGCAGGCCCGGGTCTGCGAGCGAGCAGTACTTC. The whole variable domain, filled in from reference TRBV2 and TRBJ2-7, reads EPEVTQTPSHQVTQMGQEVILRCVPISNHLYFYWYRQILGQKVEFLVSFYNNEISEKSEIFDDQFSVERPDGSNFTLKIRSTKLEDSAMYFCASRPGSASEQYFGPGTRLTVT.

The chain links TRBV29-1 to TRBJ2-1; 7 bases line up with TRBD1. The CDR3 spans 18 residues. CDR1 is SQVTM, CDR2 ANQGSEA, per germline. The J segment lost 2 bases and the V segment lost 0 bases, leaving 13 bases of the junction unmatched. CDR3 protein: CSVEDQGERVYPYNEQFF. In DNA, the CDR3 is TGCAGCGTTGAAGATCAGGGGGAACGGGTTTACCCCTACAATGAGCAGTTCTTC.

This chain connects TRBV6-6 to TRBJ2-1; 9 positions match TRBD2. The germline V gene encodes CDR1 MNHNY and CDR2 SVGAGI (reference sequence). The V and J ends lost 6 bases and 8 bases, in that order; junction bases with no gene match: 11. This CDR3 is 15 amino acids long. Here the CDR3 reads CASSPRGGRGYEQFF. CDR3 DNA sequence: TGTGCCAGCAGCCCCAGGGGCGGGAGGGGCTATGAGCAGTTCTTC.

This chain's CDR3 is CASSYPAGGRSNQPQHF. The CDR3 DNA follows: TGTGCCAGCAGTTACCCCGCAGGGGGCCGTAGCAATCAGCCCCAGCATTTT. J is TRBJ1-5 and V is TRBV6-2 or TRBV6-3, with TRBD1 matching 8 bases. Unmatched junction bases numbered 6, after V lost 2 bases and J lost 0 bases. Germline V gene sequence: CDR1 MNHEY, CDR2 SVGEGT. CDR3 size: 17 residues.

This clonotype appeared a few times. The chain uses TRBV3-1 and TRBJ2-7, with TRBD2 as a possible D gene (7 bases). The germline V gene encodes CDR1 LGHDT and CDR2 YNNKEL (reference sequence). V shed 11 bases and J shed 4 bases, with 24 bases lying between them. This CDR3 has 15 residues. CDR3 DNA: TGTGCCGTTTCGCCACCAGGAGGGGGGGGGTACGAGCAGTACTTC. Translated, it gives CAVSPPGGGGYEQYF.

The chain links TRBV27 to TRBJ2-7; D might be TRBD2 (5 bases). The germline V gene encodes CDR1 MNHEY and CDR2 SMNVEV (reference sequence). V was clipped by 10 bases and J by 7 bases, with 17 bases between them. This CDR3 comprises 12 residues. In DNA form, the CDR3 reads TGTGCCACAACCGGCCGTCGGGGAGAGCAGTACGTC. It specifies CATTGRRGEQYV.

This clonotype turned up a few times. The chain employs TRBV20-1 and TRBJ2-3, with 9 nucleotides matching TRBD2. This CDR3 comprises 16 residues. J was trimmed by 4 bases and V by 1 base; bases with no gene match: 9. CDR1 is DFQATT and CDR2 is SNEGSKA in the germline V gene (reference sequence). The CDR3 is CSARGIAGVVPDTQYF. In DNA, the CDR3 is TGCAGTGCTAGAGGTATAGCGGGAGTCGTGCCAGATACGCAGTATTTT.

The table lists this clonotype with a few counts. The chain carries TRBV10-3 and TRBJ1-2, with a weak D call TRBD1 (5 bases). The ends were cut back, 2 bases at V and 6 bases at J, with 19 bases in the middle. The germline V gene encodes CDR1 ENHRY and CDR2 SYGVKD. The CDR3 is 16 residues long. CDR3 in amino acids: CAISEPGFLLSDGYTF. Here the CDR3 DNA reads TGTGCCATCAGTGAGCCAGGGTTTCTCCTGAGCGATGGCTACACCTTC.

Here the CDR3 reads CSANSGPRTDTQYF. The CDR3, as DNA: TGCAGTGCTAATAGCGGTCCGAGGACAGATACGCAGTATTTT. The chain joins TRBV20-1 to TRBJ2-3; TRBD2 is a possible D gene (6 bases). The CDR3 sequence is 14 residues long. Germline V gene sequence: CDR1 DFQATT, CDR2 SNEGSKA (reference sequence). With 4 bases removed from V and 3 bases from J, the gap between germline ends came to 14 bases.